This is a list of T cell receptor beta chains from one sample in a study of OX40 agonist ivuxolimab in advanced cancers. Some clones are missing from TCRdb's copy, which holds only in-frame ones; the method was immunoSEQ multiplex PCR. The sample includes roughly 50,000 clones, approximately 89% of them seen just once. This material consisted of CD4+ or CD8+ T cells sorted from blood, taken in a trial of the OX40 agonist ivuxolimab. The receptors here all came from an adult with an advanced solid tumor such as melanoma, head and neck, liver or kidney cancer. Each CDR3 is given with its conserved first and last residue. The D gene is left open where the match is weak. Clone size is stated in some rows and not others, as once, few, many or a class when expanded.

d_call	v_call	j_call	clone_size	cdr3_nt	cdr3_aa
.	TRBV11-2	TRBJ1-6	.	TGTGCCAGCAGCTTAGTGAGGGGGGCGAATTCACCCCTCCACTTT	CASSLVRGANSPLHF
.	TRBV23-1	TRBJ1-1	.	TGCGCCAGCAGTCAATCAGGTCTCCGCGGCGGGGGGGCTGAAGCTTTCTTT	CASSQSGLRGGGAEAFF
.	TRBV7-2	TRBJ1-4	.	TGTGCCAGCAGCTCTCGATGGGGGCGGGATGAAAAACTGTTTTTT	CASSSRWGRDEKLFF
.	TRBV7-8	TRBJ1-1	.	TGTGCCAGCAACCAGGGGATTGGCACTGAAGCTTTCTTT	CASNQGIGTEAFF
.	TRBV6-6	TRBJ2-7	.	TGTGCCAGCAGTACCCTGACAGGCTTCTCCTACGAGCAGTACTTC	CASSTLTGFSYEQYF
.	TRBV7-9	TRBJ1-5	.	TGTGCCAGCAGCTTACGAGAGGAGGATCAGCCCCAGCATTTT	CASSLREEDQPQHF
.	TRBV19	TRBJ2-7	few	TGTGCCAGTAGTCCCGGGACTCTTGCCTACGAGCAGTACTTC	CASSPGTLAYEQYF
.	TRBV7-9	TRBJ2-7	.	TGTGCCAGCAGCCCGGGACCCTGGAGCTCCTACGAGCAGTACTTC	CASSPGPWSSYEQYF
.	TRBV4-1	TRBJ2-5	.	TGCGCCAGCAGCCAAGGGAACTGGGACTTCGGAGAGACCCAGTACTTC	CASSQGNWDFGETQYF
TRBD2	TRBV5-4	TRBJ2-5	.	TGTGCCAGCACGTACGCGGGGGGGTCGACGGAGACCCAGTACTTC	CASTYAGGSTETQYF
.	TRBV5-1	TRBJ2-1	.	TGCGCCAGCAGTCTCAGGGGCGACGGGGATGAGCAGTTCTTC	CASSLRGDGDEQFF
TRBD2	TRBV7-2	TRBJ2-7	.	TGTGCCAGCCGCCGCGGGGGGACGGCCTACGAGCAGTACTTC	CASRRGGTAYEQYF
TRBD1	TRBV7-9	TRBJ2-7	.	TGTGCCAGCAGCTTAGGAGGGGGCGACCCCTACGAGCAGTACTTC	CASSLGGGDPYEQYF
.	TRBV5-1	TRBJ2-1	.	TGCGCCAGCAAGGCAGGTCTTGGGAATGAGCAGTTCTTC	CASKAGLGNEQFF
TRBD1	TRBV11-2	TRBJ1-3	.	TGTGCCAGCAGTTCCGTGCCCGGCGGGACAGCCCGCTCTGGAAACACCATATATTTT	CASSSVPGGTARSGNTIYF
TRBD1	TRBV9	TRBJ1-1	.	TGTGCCAGCAGCGTGGGACAGGGGAGGGAAGGGATGAACACTGAAGCTTTCTTT	CASSVGQGREGMNTEAFF
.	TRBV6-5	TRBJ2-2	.	TGTGCCAGCAGTTACGTAGGGTTAGACACCGGGGAGCTGTTTTTT	CASSYVGLDTGELFF
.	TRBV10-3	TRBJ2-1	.	TGTGCCATCAGTGAGTCTGGCGGGGGCGCATACAATGAGCAGTTCTTC	CAISESGGGAYNEQFF
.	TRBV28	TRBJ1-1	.	TGTGCCAGCACTATTATGACGGGCAAGAACACTGAAGCTTTCTTT	CASTIMTGKNTEAFF
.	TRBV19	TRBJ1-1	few	TGTGCCAGTAGTTGGTGGGACATGAACACTGAAGCTTTCTTT	CASSWWDMNTEAFF
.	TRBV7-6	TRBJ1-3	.	TGTGCCAGCAGCGCGCTACAGGGAAACACCATATATTTT	CASSALQGNTIYF
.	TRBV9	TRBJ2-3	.	TGTGCCAGTCCCCTCAGGGGAGCGGGAGTCGGACAGGGACTCACAGATACGCAGTATTTT	CASPLRGAGVGQGLTDTQYF
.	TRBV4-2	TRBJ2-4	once	TGTGCCAGCAGCCAAGAATCATATGGTGCCAAAAACATTCAGTACTTC	CASSQESYGAKNIQYF
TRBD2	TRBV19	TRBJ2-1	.	TGTGCCAGTAAAAGAGCACCGGGACTAGAAAGGCAAGAGCAGTTCTTC	CASKRAPGLERQEQFF
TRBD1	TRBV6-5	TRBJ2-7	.	TGTGCCAGCAGTTACCGGGACAGGGTTACCTACGAGCAGTACTTC	CASSYRDRVTYEQYF
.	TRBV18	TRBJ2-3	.	TGTGCCAGCTCACATGATTACACAGATACGCAGTATTTT	CASSHDYTDTQYF
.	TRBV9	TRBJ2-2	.	TGTGCCAGCAGCGTAGGTTGGACCGGGGAGCTGTTTTTT	CASSVGWTGELFF
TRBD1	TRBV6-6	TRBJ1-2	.	TGTGCCAGCAGAGGACAGGTCTATGGCTACACCTTC	CASRGQVYGYTF
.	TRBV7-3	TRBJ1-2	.	TGTGCCAGCAGTTCCTCGAATACCTATGGCTACACCTTC	CASSSSNTYGYTF
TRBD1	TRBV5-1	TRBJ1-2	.	TGCGCCAGCAGCTTGCAGGGGGGTATTGGCTACACCTTC	CASSLQGGIGYTF
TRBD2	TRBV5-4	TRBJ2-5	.	TGTGCCAGCAGCTTGTGGGTAGCGGGGACCCAAGAGACCCAGTACTTC	CASSLWVAGTQETQYF
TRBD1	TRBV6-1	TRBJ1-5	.	TGTGCCAGCCGATCGACGGGACAGGGGTATCAGCCCCAGCATTTT	CASRSTGQGYQPQHF
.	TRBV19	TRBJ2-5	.	TGTGCCAGTAGTTGGGGGGTTTTTACGGAGACCCAGTACTTC	CASSWGVFTETQYF
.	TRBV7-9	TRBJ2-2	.	TGTGCCAGCAGCTTAAGCGGATCCTACACCGGGGAGCTGTTTTTT	CASSLSGSYTGELFF
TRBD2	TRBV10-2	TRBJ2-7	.	TGCGCCAGCGCCCTAGCGGGTTCTACCTACGAGCAGTACTTC	CASALAGSTYEQYF
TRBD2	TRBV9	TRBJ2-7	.	TGTGCCAGCAGCGTAGGGACTAGCGGATACGAGCAGTACTTC	CASSVGTSGYEQYF
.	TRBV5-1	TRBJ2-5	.	TGCGCCAGCAGCTCCGAGTGGGGGGAAGAGACCCAGTACTTC	CASSSEWGEETQYF
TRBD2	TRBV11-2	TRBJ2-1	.	TGTGCCAGCAGCTTTAGCGGGAGAAACGGGCTTGAGCAGTTCTTC	CASSFSGRNGLEQFF
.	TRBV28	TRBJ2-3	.	TGTGCCACCATAACTAGCACAGATACGCAGTATTTT	CATITSTDTQYF
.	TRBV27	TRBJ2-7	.	TGTGCCAGCAGTTCCCGAGTGGGGGCGGGAGTGACCGATTCCTCCTACGAGCAGTACTTC	CASSSRVGAGVTDSSYEQYF
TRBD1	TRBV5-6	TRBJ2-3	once	TGTGCCAGCAGCTCCAACAGGGGGCGGGATAGTAATTCCGATACGCAGTATTTT	CASSSNRGRDSNSDTQYF
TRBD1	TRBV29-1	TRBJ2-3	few	TGCAGCGTTGATGGACAGGGGGGGGATACGCAGTATTTT	CSVDGQGGDTQYF
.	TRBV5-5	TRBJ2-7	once	TGTGCCAGCAGCTTTCGGGAGGACAGCTACGAGCAGTACTTC	CASSFREDSYEQYF
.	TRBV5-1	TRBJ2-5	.	TGCGCCAGCAGCTTGAACAGGGGACTACGGGCAGAGACCCAGTACTTC	CASSLNRGLRAETQYF
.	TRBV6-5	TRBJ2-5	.	TGTGCCAGCGGAGGGACAGAAGAGACCCAGTACTTC	CASGGTEETQYF
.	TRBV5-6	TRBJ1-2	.	TGTGCCAGCAGCTTGGCCGGAGTATCGATTGGCTACACCTTC	CASSLAGVSIGYTF
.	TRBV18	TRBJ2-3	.	TGTGCCAGCTCACCACCGGGTGGTAGGGATGAGAATACGGATACGCAGTATTTT	CASSPPGGRDENTDTQYF
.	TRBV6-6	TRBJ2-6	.	TGTGCCAGCATCCGGGACACTGGCAACGTCCTGACTTTC	CASIRDTGNVLTF
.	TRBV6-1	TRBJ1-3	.	TGTGCCAGCAGTAAGGGCTTCTTCTCTGGAAACACCATATATTTT	CASSKGFFSGNTIYF
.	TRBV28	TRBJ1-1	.	TGTGCCAGTAGAGTCTTGGGTAATTATAACACTGAAGCTTTCTTT	CASRVLGNYNTEAFF
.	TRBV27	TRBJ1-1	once	TGTGCCAGCAGTTTCCGCTTTGGTAGGATGAACACTGAAGCTTTCTTT	CASSFRFGRMNTEAFF
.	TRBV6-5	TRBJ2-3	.	TGTGCCAGCAGTTCCGGGTTGGGGGCGACAGATACGCAGTATTTT	CASSSGLGATDTQYF
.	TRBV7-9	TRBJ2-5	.	TGTGCCAGCTCACGGTGGGGGAGAGAGACCCAGTACTTC	CASSRWGRETQYF